This TCR beta chain originates from a study of cytomegalovirus exposure and HLA in healthy donors. Looking at the study overall: Researchers found that roughly 80% of 300 to 450 genotyped donors fell within the Caucasian-associated ancestry cluster.

In the case of this clone: The antigen remains unidentified. This specimen includes other DNA sequences encoding the same CDR3.

Study-level results: Presence/absence analyses assumed roughly uniform sequencing depth across donors, which may not hold.

Germline V lookup: CDR1 SGHTA, CDR2 FQGTGA. V was pared by 6 bases and J by 3 bases, with 11 bases between. The CDR3 is made up of 13 amino acids. 60 Vbeta and 13 Jbeta primers were used in PCR. The data were produced by immunoSEQ multiplex PCR, yet TCRdb's version contains in-frame clones alone and is incomplete. The table includes about 160,000 clones, around 63% detected once. This sequence originates from a woman between 18 and 29 years old in good health and CMV-seropositive. The specimen sequenced was PBMCs. The rearrangement joins TRBV7-3 to TRBJ1-1; maybe TRBD1 (6 bases). CDR3 protein: CASSLTGDTEAFF. The CDR3 region has the DNA TGTGCCAGCAGTCTGACAGGAGACACTGAAGCTTTCTTT.